Many counts were recorded for the clone carrying this T cell receptor beta chain. Trimming cost V 0 bases and J 5 bases, with 11 bases left between them. The CDR3 runs 15 residues. CDR1 SGHTA and CDR2 FQGNSA come from the germline V gene. The data were obtained in a study of identical twins. MiXCR was run by TCRdb on the 5' RACE reads, yielding one entry per CDR3 protein. The sample includes some 630,000 distinct CDR3 sequences, 7.1% seen only once; the top ten take about 1.6%. These sequences were also reported in another study, on yellow fever vaccine responses in identical twins.

Sequenced: PBMCs. The sequence was obtained from a woman aged 18-30 years in good health. The J gene is TRBJ2-1, the V gene TRBV7-2; D possibly uses TRBD1 or TRBD2 (5 bases each). CDR3 region: CASSLAGTVDNEQFF. The CDR3 DNA reads as TGTGCCAGCAGCTTAGCAGGGACCGTCGACAATGAGCAGTTCTTC.